The 27 T cell receptor beta chains below were found in one sample sequenced in a study of T cell repertoires in cytomegalovirus infection. TCRdb called the reads again in MiXCR, with one record for every CDR3 protein. The sample holds roughly 100,000 distinct CDR3 sequences, 15% to 20% seen once. Sample: PBMCs. These receptors all stem from a human donor in good health (CMV status not recorded). Some clones in this sample may be carry-over from other donors' samples.

The chain employs TRBV12-3 or TRBV12-4 and TRBJ2-7; D tentatively fits TRBD1 or TRBD2 (7 bases each). The CDR3 consists of 16 residues. V gave up 5 bases and J gave up 2 bases, with 19 bases separating them. The CDR3 sequence is CASSPGGGARPYEQYF. CDR3 in DNA: TGTGCCAGCAGTCCAGGGGGGGGGGCTCGCCCCTACGAGCAGTACTTC.

The chain is built from TRBV28 and TRBJ1-5; D perhaps matches TRBD1 (6 bases). V was cut by 7 bases and J by 5 bases, with 18 bases left in between. This CDR3 is built from 15 residues. The germline V gene encodes CDR1 MDHEN and CDR2 SYDVKM. As DNA, the CDR3 is TGTGCCAGCACCATAGGGGGAAGAAGCGATCAGCCCCAGCATTTT. It yields the protein CASTIGGRSDQPQHF.

The chain carries TRBV6-1 and TRBJ1-1; D perhaps matches TRBD1 (5 bases). This CDR3 has 14 amino acids. Germline CDR1 reads MNHNS; CDR2 reads SASEGT. V was clipped by 2 bases and J by 3 bases, with 10 bases between them. The CDR3 nucleotides read TGTGCCAGCAGTGAAAGGGGCCGGGACACTGAAGCTTTCTTT. It yields the protein CASSERGRDTEAFF.

CDR3 in DNA: TGTGCCAGCAGCTCGCGACTAGCTTCCACAGATACGCAGTATTTT. It is translated as CASSSRLASTDTQYF. The genes are TRBV13 and TRBJ2-3; 7 positions agree with TRBD2. Unmatched junction bases numbered 6, after V lost 4 bases and J lost 2 bases. The CDR3 extends over 15 amino acids. Germline CDR1 PRHDT, CDR2 FYEKMQ (reference sequence).

This clonotype was found many times. This chain links TRBV2 with TRBJ1-3; the D gene is possibly TRBD1 (5 bases). CDR1 and CDR2 (germline): SNHLY, FYNNEI. Deletions cut 5 bases from V and 2 bases from J, with 7 bases between. This CDR3 is built from 13 residues. In DNA, the CDR3 is TGTGCCAGCAGTCCGGGGGCTGGAAACACCATATATTTT. Residues: CASSPGAGNTIYF.

A few counts support this clonotype. The chain employs TRBV20-1 and TRBJ1-2; 7 bases are a match to TRBD1. The V gene's germline CDR1 is DFQATT and CDR2 SNEGSKA (reference sequence). The CDR3 length is 13 residues. Trimming cost V 2 bases and J 4 bases; bases outside gene matches: 4. CDR3 residues: CSARKQGSYGYTF. In DNA, the CDR3 is TGCAGTGCTAGAAAACAGGGGTCCTATGGCTACACCTTC.

On this clonotype itself: At one end the junction does not follow the germline gene, possibly because of a read error. The J gene is TRBJ2-3, the V gene TRBV12-3 or TRBV12-4; possible D gene TRBD2, 5 bases. The CDR3 loop spans 14 amino acids. As DNA, the CDR3 is TGTGTCAGCAGTAGACGGGGTTCAGTAGATACGCAGTATTTT. Protein product: CVSSRRGSVDTQYF.

This clonotype was counted ten times or more. The chain couples TRBV11-2 to TRBJ1-2; D call uncertain. The V and J ends lost 5 bases and 4 bases respectively, with 14 bases between them. The germline gives CDR1 SGHAT, CDR2 FQNNGV. This CDR3 contains 14 residues. The CDR3: CASSQDPGGYGYTF. CDR3 DNA: TGTGCCAGCAGCCAGGACCCGGGCGGCTATGGCTACACCTTC. The full variable domain, completed using reference TRBV11-2 and TRBJ1-2, is EAGVAQSPRYKIIEKRQSVAFWCNPISGHATLYWYQQILGQGPKLLIQFQNNGVVDDSQLPKDRFSAERLKGVDSTLKIQPAKLEDSAVYLCASSQDPGGYGYTFGSGTRLTVV.

This clonotype appeared many times. The chain uses TRBV7-2 and TRBJ2-7; no clear D gene. Per the germline V gene, CDR1 is SGHTA and CDR2 is FQGNSA. The CDR3 is 14 amino acids. Trimming pared 3 bases from V and 2 bases from J, leaving 11 bases between. In nucleotides, the CDR3 is TGTGCCAGCAGCTTGTCACCGGCCCCCTACGAGCAGTACTTC. Amino acids: CASSLSPAPYEQYF.

V usage is TRBV29-1 and J usage is TRBJ2-3; tentative D call: TRBD1 (6 bases). The germline CDR1 and CDR2 sequences are SQVTM and ANQGSEA. The CDR3 is made up of 12 amino acids. V was shortened by 2 bases and J by 4 bases, with 7 bases between the two germline ends. Here the CDR3 reads CSVETGSDTQYF. Written as DNA, the CDR3 is TGCAGCGTTGAAACAGGGTCAGATACGCAGTATTTT.

Points on this clonotype: This may be a read error, as it is one base from a much larger clone. The rearrangement uses TRBV7-2 and TRBJ2-1; TRBD2 aligns across 14 bases. The CDR3 contains 16 residues. The junction had 2 bases not matched to a gene; V was cut back by 3 bases and J by 4 bases. Germline CDR1 reads SGHTA; CDR2 reads FQGNSA. This CDR3 reads CASSLGLAGAYNEQFF. DNA for the CDR3: TGTGCCAGCAGCTTGGGACTAGCGGGGGCGTACAATGAGCAGTTCTTC. The full variable domain, in which reference TRBV7-2 and TRBJ2-1 provide the parts outside the CDR3, is GAGVSQSPSNKVTEKGKDVELRCDPISGHTALYWYRQSLGQGLEFLIYFQGNSAPDKSGLPSDRFSAERTGGSVSTLTIQRTQQEDSAVYLCASSLGLAGAYNEQFFGPGTRLTVL.

V gene TRBV20-1 combines with J gene TRBJ1-5, with 8 bases aligning to TRBD1. V lost 1 base, J lost 6 bases, and 17 bases stayed unmatched. This CDR3 has 18 amino acids. CDR1 is DFQATT, CDR2 SNEGSKA, per germline (reference sequence). CDR3 nucleotide sequence: TGCAGTGCTAGAGCCCGAGGTGGCAGGGGGCGTTCAGGTCAGCCCCAGCATTTT. Protein product: CSARARGGRGRSGQPQHF.

Remarks on this clonotype: The junction departs from germline at one end; a sequencing error may be responsible. This chain links TRBV7-8 with TRBJ2-7, with D maybe TRBD1 (5 bases). CDR1 and CDR2 from the germline V gene are SGHVS and FQNEAQ. This CDR3 is built from 12 residues. The CDR3 nucleotides read TGTGCCGTACGACAGAACTCCGACGAGCAGCACTTC. Translated, it gives CAVRQNSDEQHF.

This CDR3 reads CASSLGATGGWDEQFF. The CDR3 DNA follows: TGCGCCAGCAGCTTGGGGGCGACAGGGGGCTGGGATGAGCAGTTCTTC. The gene calls are TRBV5-1 and TRBJ2-1; 10 bases are shared with TRBD1. Germline V gives CDR1 SGHRS, CDR2 YFSETQ. Trimming at V came to 0 bases and at J to 8 bases, leaving 8 bases not matched to a gene. CDR3 length equals 16 residues.

This clonotype was seen a few times. The chain has TRBV6-6 and TRBJ1-5, with a tentative D call TRBD1 (5 bases). V was trimmed by 9 bases and J by 6 bases, leaving 15 bases between them. CDR3 length: 13 residues. Germline V gene lookup returns CDR1 MNHNY and CDR2 SVGAGI (reference sequence). CDR3 loop: CASRDSESQPQHF. DNA for the CDR3: TGTGCCAGTAGGGACTCTGAAAGTCAGCCCCAGCATTTT.

V and J are TRBV2 and TRBJ2-7, with 9 bases identical to TRBD1. This CDR3 comprises 15 residues. Germline assignment: CDR1 SNHLY and CDR2 FYNNEI. V gave up 7 bases and J gave up 0 bases; unmatched junction bases: 7. This CDR3 is CASTWDRDISYEQYF. The CDR3, as DNA: TGTGCCAGCACCTGGGACAGGGACATCTCCTACGAGCAGTACTTC.

This clonotype showed up just a few times. J is TRBJ1-1 and V is TRBV12-3 or TRBV12-4; a weak D match, TRBD1 (6 bases). V was clipped by 5 bases and J by 7 bases, with 17 bases between them. There are 14 residues in the CDR3. The DNA for the CDR3 is TGTGCCAGCAGTCCCTATCGTCGGACAGTTGAAGCTTTCTTT. Its protein product is CASSPYRRTVEAFF.

Only a few counts were recorded for this clonotype. This rearrangement joins TRBV7-2 to TRBJ2-7; D call uncertain. Trimming removed 1 base at V and 6 bases at J, with 10 bases between. This CDR3 comprises 13 residues. The germline V gene has CDR1 SGHTA and CDR2 FQGNSA. CDR3 nucleotide sequence: TGTGCCAGCAGCTTAGACCGGATCTTCGAGCAGTACTTC. Amino acid sequence: CASSLDRIFEQYF.

With regard to this clonotype: Since a much larger clone is just one base distant, this may be a read error. J is TRBJ1-6 and V is TRBV6-6; 10 nucleotides line up with TRBD1. This CDR3 region has 16 residues. CDR1 MNHNY and CDR2 SVGAGI come from the germline V gene (reference sequence). The CDR3 is CSSIDGGQGIASPLHF. The CDR3 DNA sequence: TGTTCCAGCATCGACGGGGGACAGGGGATAGCTTCACCCCTCCACTTT.

This chain links TRBV2 with TRBJ2-1; TRBD2 matches 14 bases. The V and J ends lost 6 bases and 6 bases, in that order; junction bases with no gene match: 13. Germline V lookup: CDR1 SNHLY, CDR2 FYNNEI. The CDR3 contains 18 residues. The CDR3 loop reads CASSPRTSGGLRGNEQFF. DNA of the CDR3: TGTGCCAGCAGCCCCAGGACTAGCGGGGGGCTCAGGGGCAATGAGCAGTTCTTC.

This clonotype was found many times. Here the CDR3 reads CASSSRTDNIQYF. CDR3 in DNA: TGTGCCAGCAGCTCCCGGACAGATAACATTCAGTACTTC. This chain uses TRBV7-2 with TRBJ2-4, with D maybe TRBD1 (6 bases). The V end lost 4 bases, the J end lost 7 bases, and 11 bases lay between the germline ends. Germline V CDR1 and CDR2: SGHTA, FQGNSA. This CDR3 has 13 amino acids.

V and J are TRBV25-1 and TRBJ2-1; no definite D call. Looked up from germline, CDR1 is MGHDK and CDR2 is SYGVNS. The CDR3 contains 11 residues. The V end lost 6 bases, the J end lost 2 bases, and 2 bases lay between the germline ends. CDR3 coding DNA: TGTGCCAGCAGGGCCTACAATGAGCAGTTCTTC. This sequence encodes CASRAYNEQFF.

The chain combines TRBV5-1 with TRBJ1-5; D perhaps matches TRBD1 (5 bases). Germline CDR1 and CDR2: SGHRS and YFSETQ. The germline V and J ends were trimmed by 0 bases and 4 bases, with 11 bases remaining between them. The CDR3 runs to 15 residues. The CDR3 loop reads CASSLDSGRNQPQHF. DNA of the CDR3: TGCGCCAGCAGCTTGGACTCAGGGCGGAATCAGCCCCAGCATTTT. Complete variable domain (other parts from reference TRBV5-1 and TRBJ1-5): KAGVTQTPRYLIKTRGQQVTLSCSPISGHRSVSWYQQTPGQGLQFLFEYFSETQRNKGNFPGRFSGRQFSNSRSEMNVSTLELGDSALYLCASSLDSGRNQPQHFGDGTRLSIL.

This clonotype came up a few times. The chain carries TRBV2 and TRBJ2-7; unclear D gene. CDR1 is SNHLY, CDR2 FYNNEI, per germline. The CDR3 sequence is 13 residues long. The ends were cut back, 3 bases at V and 2 bases at J, with 8 bases in the middle. The CDR3 spells CASSERRAYEQYF. CDR3 DNA sequence: TGTGCCAGCAGTGAGCGCCGGGCCTACGAGCAGTACTTC. Complete variable domain (other parts from reference TRBV2 and TRBJ2-7): EPEVTQTPSHQVTQMGQEVILRCVPISNHLYFYWYRQILGQKVEFLVSFYNNEISEKSEIFDDQFSVERPDGSNFTLKIRSTKLEDSAMYFCASSERRAYEQYFGPGTRLTVT.

The chain couples TRBV5-4 to TRBJ2-7; D is unresolved. Germline V CDR1 and CDR2: SGHNT, YYREEE (reference sequence). V shed 2 bases and J shed 0 bases, with 9 bases lying between them. This CDR3 region has 14 residues. In DNA form, the CDR3 reads TGTGCCAGCAGCTTCACTCCCGCCTCCTACGAGCAGTACTTC. Protein product: CASSFTPASYEQYF.

This clonotype was recorded many times. The chain recombines TRBV25-1 with TRBJ2-2; 9 nucleotides match TRBD2. This CDR3 has 17 amino acids. The ends lost 3 bases at V and 4 bases at J; junction bases unmatched: 9. Per germline, CDR1 MGHDK and CDR2 SYGVNS. CDR3 residues: CASSENSGGISTGELFF. In DNA, the CDR3 is TGTGCCAGCAGTGAGAATAGCGGGGGTATTTCCACCGGGGAGCTGTTTTTT.

This clonotype has ten or more counts. The J gene is TRBJ1-2, the V gene TRBV28; no firm D call. V was pared by 1 base and J by 4 bases, with 25 bases between. This CDR3 region has 19 residues. The germline V gene encodes CDR1 MDHEN and CDR2 SYDVKM. The CDR3 sequence is CASSLFDHRSGRQSYGYTF. The CDR3 DNA reads TGTGCCAGCAGTTTATTTGACCATAGGTCCGGGCGCCAGTCCTATGGCTACACCTTC.